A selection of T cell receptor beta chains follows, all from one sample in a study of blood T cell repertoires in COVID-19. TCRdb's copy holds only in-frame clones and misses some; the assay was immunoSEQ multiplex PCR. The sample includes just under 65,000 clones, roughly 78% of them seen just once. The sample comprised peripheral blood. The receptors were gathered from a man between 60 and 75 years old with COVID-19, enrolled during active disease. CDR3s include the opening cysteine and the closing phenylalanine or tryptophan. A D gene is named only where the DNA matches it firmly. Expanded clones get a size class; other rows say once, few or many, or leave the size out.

CDR3 protein: CAGLDGGSGNTIYF
CDR3 DNA: TGTGCCGGCTTGGATGGAGGCTCTGGAAACACCATATATTTT
J gene: TRBJ1-3
CDR3 length: 14
D gene: .
clone size: .
V gene: TRBV27

CDR3 protein: CAISETRTGYNEQFF
CDR3 DNA: TGTGCCATCAGTGAAACAAGGACGGGGTACAATGAGCAGTTCTTC
J gene: TRBJ2-1
CDR3 length: 15
D gene: .
clone size: few
V gene: TRBV10-3

CDR3 protein: CASSSTSYEQFF
CDR3 DNA: TGTGCCAGCAGCTCCACTTCGTATGAGCAGTTCTTC
J gene: TRBJ2-1
CDR3 length: 12
D gene: .
clone size: few
V gene: TRBV7-2

CDR3 protein: CACGQPGGNTIYF
CDR3 DNA: TGTGCCTGCGGACAGCCTGGAGGAAACACCATATATTTT
J gene: TRBJ1-3
CDR3 length: 13
D gene: .
clone size: .
V gene: TRBV28

CDR3 protein: CASSYGDSRDQYF
CDR3 DNA: TGTGCCAGCAGTTATGGGGACTCCCGGGACCAGTACTTC
J gene: TRBJ2-5
CDR3 length: 13
D gene: .
clone size: .
V gene: TRBV6-1

CDR3 protein: CASSQVGGNTIYF
CDR3 DNA: TGTGCCAGCAGCCAAGTCGGTGGAAACACCATATATTTT
J gene: TRBJ1-3
CDR3 length: 13
D gene: .
clone size: .
V gene: TRBV4-2

CDR3 protein: CAWSTPHRYSYEQYF
CDR3 DNA: TGTGCCTGGAGTACCCCCCACAGGTACTCCTACGAGCAGTACTTC
J gene: TRBJ2-7
CDR3 length: 15
D gene: .
clone size: .
V gene: TRBV30

CDR3 protein: CASSFGLAGGSSYNEQFF
CDR3 DNA: TGTGCCAGCAGCTTTGGACTAGCGGGGGGTAGCTCCTACAATGAGCAGTTCTTC
J gene: TRBJ2-1
CDR3 length: 18
D gene: TRBD2
clone size: .
V gene: TRBV5-6

CDR3 protein: CASSFQGNTEAFF
CDR3 DNA: TGTGCCAGCAGTTTCCAGGGGAACACTGAAGCTTTCTTT
J gene: TRBJ1-1
CDR3 length: 13
D gene: .
clone size: once
V gene: TRBV12-3/TRBV12-4

CDR3 protein: CASSLAGIGTDTQYF
CDR3 DNA: TGTGCCAGCAGCTTGGCCGGGATTGGCACAGATACGCAGTATTTT
J gene: TRBJ2-3
CDR3 length: 15
D gene: .
clone size: .
V gene: TRBV5-4

CDR3 protein: CASSLLENGYTF
CDR3 DNA: TGTGCCAGCAGTTTATTAGAGAATGGCTACACCTTC
J gene: TRBJ1-2
CDR3 length: 12
D gene: .
clone size: .
V gene: TRBV28

CDR3 protein: CASRPRTGMNTEAFF
CDR3 DNA: TGTGCCAGCAGACCTCGGACGGGAATGAACACTGAAGCTTTCTTT
J gene: TRBJ1-1
CDR3 length: 15
D gene: .
clone size: .
V gene: TRBV5-6

CDR3 protein: CASSQGTSLSHEQYF
CDR3 DNA: TGTGCCAGCAGCCAGGGCACTAGCCTGAGCCACGAGCAGTACTTC
J gene: TRBJ2-7
CDR3 length: 15
D gene: .
clone size: few
V gene: TRBV14

CDR3 protein: CASSLAGQVKETQYF
CDR3 DNA: TGTGCCAGCAGCTTAGCTGGACAGGTCAAAGAGACCCAGTACTTC
J gene: TRBJ2-5
CDR3 length: 15
D gene: TRBD1
clone size: .
V gene: TRBV11-3

CDR3 protein: CASSLSRQTSSIF
CDR3 DNA: TGTGCCAGCAGTTTATCGAGACAGACCAGCTCCATCTTC
J gene: TRBJ1-2
CDR3 length: 13
D gene: .
clone size: .
V gene: TRBV27

CDR3 protein: CASSSQGAGEKLFF
CDR3 DNA: TGTGCCAGCAGCTCACAGGGGGCAGGGGAAAAACTGTTTTTT
J gene: TRBJ1-4
CDR3 length: 14
D gene: TRBD1
clone size: .
V gene: TRBV7-9

CDR3 protein: CASSAQGPDTQYF
CDR3 DNA: TGCGCCAGCAGCGCACAGGGCCCCGATACGCAGTATTTT
J gene: TRBJ2-3
CDR3 length: 13
D gene: .
clone size: .
V gene: TRBV5-1

CDR3 protein: CASSHLTGALYGYTF
CDR3 DNA: TGTGCCAGCAGCCACTTGACAGGGGCGCTTTATGGCTACACCTTC
J gene: TRBJ1-2
CDR3 length: 15
D gene: TRBD1
clone size: .
V gene: TRBV3-1/TRBV3-2

CDR3 protein: CASSILTGGLTNQPQHF
CDR3 DNA: TGTGCCAGTAGTATATTGACAGGGGGGCTCACTAATCAGCCCCAGCATTTT
J gene: TRBJ1-5
CDR3 length: 17
D gene: TRBD1
clone size: .
V gene: TRBV19

CDR3 protein: CASSLGTGASREQFF
CDR3 DNA: TGCGCCAGCAGCCTGGGGACAGGGGCTTCTCGGGAGCAGTTCTTC
J gene: TRBJ2-1
CDR3 length: 15
D gene: TRBD1
clone size: .
V gene: TRBV5-1

CDR3 protein: CASSQDPRGTSQETQYF
CDR3 DNA: TGTGCCAGCAGCCAAGATCCCCGAGGTACCTCCCAAGAGACCCAGTACTTC
J gene: TRBJ2-5
CDR3 length: 17
D gene: .
clone size: .
V gene: TRBV4-2

CDR3 protein: CASSQGTSGNKETQYF
CDR3 DNA: TGTGCCAGCAGCCAAGGCACTAGCGGGAATAAAGAGACCCAGTACTTC
J gene: TRBJ2-5
CDR3 length: 16
D gene: TRBD2
clone size: .
V gene: TRBV4-2

CDR3 protein: CASSLWGGEETQYF
CDR3 DNA: TGTGCCAGCAGTTTATGGGGGGGGGAAGAGACCCAGTACTTC
J gene: TRBJ2-5
CDR3 length: 14
D gene: TRBD2
clone size: once
V gene: TRBV27

CDR3 protein: CAISESNRDRGSGELFF
CDR3 DNA: TGTGCCATCAGTGAGTCGAATCGAGACAGGGGGTCCGGGGAGCTGTTTTTT
J gene: TRBJ2-2
CDR3 length: 17
D gene: TRBD1
clone size: .
V gene: TRBV10-3

CDR3 protein: CASSVASLGGGTGELFF
CDR3 DNA: TGTGCCAGCAGCGTAGCCTCATTGGGCGGAGGCACCGGGGAGCTGTTTTTT
J gene: TRBJ2-2
CDR3 length: 17
D gene: .
clone size: .
V gene: TRBV9

CDR3 protein: CASSQRRGAYEQYF
CDR3 DNA: TGTGCCAGCAGCCAAAGGCGGGGGGCCTACGAGCAGTACTTC
J gene: TRBJ2-7
CDR3 length: 14
D gene: TRBD2
clone size: .
V gene: TRBV14

CDR3 protein: CASSQDAGLRYGYTF
CDR3 DNA: TGTGCCAGCAGCCAAGATGCAGGGTTGAGGTATGGCTACACCTTC
J gene: TRBJ1-2
CDR3 length: 15
D gene: .
clone size: .
V gene: TRBV3-1/TRBV3-2

CDR3 protein: CASSIGTGGSNYGYTF
CDR3 DNA: TGTGCCAGCAGTATAGGGACAGGAGGCTCCAACTATGGCTACACCTTC
J gene: TRBJ1-2
CDR3 length: 16
D gene: TRBD1
clone size: few
V gene: TRBV2

CDR3 protein: CASSLGGDRTYNEQFF
CDR3 DNA: TGTGCCAGCAGCTTAGGTGGGGACAGGACGTACAATGAGCAGTTCTTC
J gene: TRBJ2-1
CDR3 length: 16
D gene: TRBD1
clone size: once
V gene: TRBV11-1

CDR3 protein: CASRQRSETQYF
CDR3 DNA: TGTGCCAGCAGGCAGAGGTCAGAGACCCAGTACTTC
J gene: TRBJ2-5
CDR3 length: 12
D gene: .
clone size: .
V gene: TRBV27

CDR3 protein: CATTPGQGDNEQFF
CDR3 DNA: TGTGCCACCACCCCAGGACAGGGCGACAATGAGCAGTTCTTC
J gene: TRBJ2-1
CDR3 length: 14
D gene: TRBD1
clone size: .
V gene: TRBV6-6

CDR3 protein: CASRDIANTGELFF
CDR3 DNA: TGTGCCAGCAGGGACATTGCGAACACCGGGGAGCTGTTTTTT
J gene: TRBJ2-2
CDR3 length: 14
D gene: .
clone size: .
V gene: TRBV19

CDR3 protein: CASSSNRGQSEAFF
CDR3 DNA: TGTGCCAGCAGCTCGAACAGGGGGCAGTCTGAAGCTTTCTTT
J gene: TRBJ1-1
CDR3 length: 14
D gene: TRBD1
clone size: .
V gene: TRBV11-2

CDR3 protein: CASSLLLLAGEGGETQYF
CDR3 DNA: TGCGCCAGCAGCTTGCTGTTACTAGCGGGAGAGGGGGGTGAGACCCAGTACTTC
J gene: TRBJ2-5
CDR3 length: 18
D gene: TRBD2
clone size: few
V gene: TRBV5-1

CDR3 protein: CASSFGRAGVVPEQYF
CDR3 DNA: TGCGCCAGCAGCTTCGGAAGGGCGGGAGTGGTCCCCGAGCAGTACTTC
J gene: TRBJ2-7
CDR3 length: 16
D gene: TRBD2
clone size: .
V gene: TRBV5-1

CDR3 protein: CASRPQGWDTEAFF
CDR3 DNA: TGTGCCAGCAGACCACAGGGGTGGGACACTGAAGCTTTCTTT
J gene: TRBJ1-1
CDR3 length: 14
D gene: TRBD1
clone size: .
V gene: TRBV6-4

CDR3 protein: CASSPTGRGDYGYTF
CDR3 DNA: TGTGCCAGCAGTCCTACAGGGAGAGGGGACTATGGCTACACCTTC
J gene: TRBJ1-2
CDR3 length: 15
D gene: .
clone size: .
V gene: TRBV5-6

CDR3 protein: CASSQDDYSYEQYF
CDR3 DNA: TGCGCCAGCAGCCAAGACGACTATTCCTACGAGCAGTACTTC
J gene: TRBJ2-7
CDR3 length: 14
D gene: .
clone size: many
V gene: TRBV4-1

CDR3 protein: CATREGYEQYF
CDR3 DNA: TGCGCCACCAGGGAGGGCTACGAGCAGTACTTC
J gene: TRBJ2-7
CDR3 length: 11
D gene: TRBD2
clone size: .
V gene: TRBV5-1

CDR3 protein: CASSKRTGGNHQPQHF
CDR3 DNA: TGTGCCAGCAGTAAACGGACAGGGGGCAACCATCAGCCCCAGCATTTT
J gene: TRBJ1-5
CDR3 length: 16
D gene: TRBD1
clone size: .
V gene: TRBV28

CDR3 protein: CASSPFGTGEGEQYF
CDR3 DNA: TGTGCCAGCAGCCCATTTGGGACAGGGGAGGGCGAGCAGTACTTC
J gene: TRBJ2-7
CDR3 length: 15
D gene: TRBD1
clone size: .
V gene: TRBV5-4

CDR3 protein: CASSFYPKTALDRDYGYTF
CDR3 DNA: TGTGCCAGCAGTTTTTATCCAAAAACCGCACTGGACAGGGACTATGGCTACACCTTC
J gene: TRBJ1-2
CDR3 length: 19
D gene: TRBD1
clone size: .
V gene: TRBV27

CDR3 protein: CASSHGQVGFDTQYF
CDR3 DNA: TGCGCCAGCAGTCACGGACAGGTCGGGTTTGATACGCAGTATTTT
J gene: TRBJ2-3
CDR3 length: 15
D gene: TRBD1
clone size: .
V gene: TRBV5-1

CDR3 protein: CASSLRTKYYGYTF
CDR3 DNA: TGTGCCAGCAGCCTGAGGACAAAATACTATGGCTACACCTTC
J gene: TRBJ1-2
CDR3 length: 14
D gene: .
clone size: once
V gene: TRBV3-1/TRBV3-2

CDR3 protein: CASSPGQGATYEQYF
CDR3 DNA: TGTGCCAGCTCCCCGGGACAGGGTGCAACCTACGAGCAGTACTTC
J gene: TRBJ2-7
CDR3 length: 15
D gene: TRBD1
clone size: .
V gene: TRBV18

CDR3 protein: CASSPEPPKQYF
CDR3 DNA: TGTGCCAGCAGCCCTGAGCCGCCCAAGCAGTACTTC
J gene: TRBJ2-7
CDR3 length: 12
D gene: .
clone size: .
V gene: TRBV6-6

CDR3 protein: CASSPTTAGGGFF
CDR3 DNA: TGTGCCAGCAGCCCTACCACGGCGGGAGGGGGGTTCTTC
J gene: TRBJ2-1
CDR3 length: 13
D gene: TRBD2
clone size: .
V gene: TRBV11-3

CDR3 protein: CASAPAGAYEQYF
CDR3 DNA: TGCGCCAGCGCCCCGGCCGGGGCCTACGAGCAGTACTTC
J gene: TRBJ2-7
CDR3 length: 13
D gene: .
clone size: .
V gene: TRBV5-1

CDR3 protein: CASSLNPGGYNEQFF
CDR3 DNA: TGTGCCAGCAGCTTAAATCCAGGGGGCTACAATGAGCAGTTCTTC
J gene: TRBJ2-1
CDR3 length: 15
D gene: TRBD1
clone size: once
V gene: TRBV7-3

CDR3 protein: CSARFGDGQFF
CDR3 DNA: TGCAGTGCTAGATTCGGGGATGGGCAGTTCTTC
J gene: TRBJ2-1
CDR3 length: 11
D gene: .
clone size: .
V gene: TRBV20-1

CDR3 protein: CASSARTSGGSGELFF
CDR3 DNA: TGCGCCAGCAGCGCCCGGACTAGCGGGGGGTCCGGGGAGCTGTTTTTT
J gene: TRBJ2-2
CDR3 length: 16
D gene: TRBD2
clone size: .
V gene: TRBV5-1